The rows below give T cell receptor beta chains drawn from one sample of a study of T cells in Graves' hyperthyroidism and ophthalmopathy. TCRdb analysed the multiplex PCR reads with MiXCR anew, one entry per CDR3 protein. This sample has some 510,000 distinct CDR3 sequences, with 20% found just once. Sequenced: blood. These receptors were taken from a man aged 18 to 35 with Graves' hyperthyroidism. The CDR3 runs from the conserved cysteine through the conserved F or W. D genes are given only for firm matches. Size tells how often a clone was seen (once, few, many) or the class of an expanded clone, and some rows leave it out.

d_call: -
j_call: TRBJ1-1
clone_size: few
v_call: TRBV6-2/TRBV6-3
cdr3_aa: CASSYPPGARTVRNEAFF
cdr3_nt: TGTGCCAGCAGTTACCCTCCTGGGGCAAGGACAGTCCGGAATGAAGCTTTCTTT

d_call: -
j_call: TRBJ2-2
clone_size: many
v_call: TRBV12-3/TRBV12-4
cdr3_aa: CASSQGNGELFF
cdr3_nt: TGTGCCAGCAGCCAAGGGAACGGGGAGCTGTTTTTT

d_call: -
j_call: TRBJ1-1
clone_size: few
v_call: TRBV18
cdr3_aa: CASSPAANTEAFF
cdr3_nt: TGTGCCAGCTCACCAGCAGCGAACACTGAAGCTTTCTTT

d_call: TRBD2
j_call: TRBJ2-5
clone_size: many
v_call: TRBV12-3/TRBV12-4
cdr3_aa: CASSSPLGLAGAGETQYF
cdr3_nt: TGTGCCAGCAGTTCCCCCCTCGGACTAGCGGGGGCCGGGGAGACCCAGTACTTC

d_call: TRBD1
j_call: TRBJ2-5
clone_size: -
v_call: TRBV12-3/TRBV12-4
cdr3_aa: CASSGTGTGGGETQYF
cdr3_nt: TGTGCCAGCAGTGGCACCGGGACAGGGGGCGGGGAGACCCAGTACTTC

d_call: -
j_call: TRBJ2-7
clone_size: many
v_call: TRBV7-8
cdr3_aa: CASSLVSGSNEQYF
cdr3_nt: TGTGCCAGCAGCTTAGTGTCGGGCTCTAACGAGCAGTACTTC

d_call: TRBD1
j_call: TRBJ2-7
clone_size: -
v_call: TRBV6-5
cdr3_aa: CASSYGTGHREQYF
cdr3_nt: TGTGCCAGCAGTTACGGGACAGGGCACCGCGAGCAGTACTTC

d_call: -
j_call: TRBJ2-7
clone_size: many
v_call: TRBV7-9
cdr3_aa: CASSPSPDGQYF
cdr3_nt: TGTGCCAGCAGCCCGAGTCCTGATGGGCAGTACTTC

d_call: -
j_call: TRBJ2-7
clone_size: -
v_call: TRBV11-1
cdr3_aa: CASSFTSLGSSYEQYF
cdr3_nt: TGTGCCAGCAGCTTCACTAGTCTCGGGAGCTCCTACGAGCAGTACTTC

d_call: TRBD1
j_call: TRBJ2-7
clone_size: -
v_call: TRBV6-1
cdr3_aa: CASSLFEDRVYEQYF
cdr3_nt: TGTGCCAGCAGTCTTTTCGAGGACAGGGTCTACGAGCAGTACTTC

d_call: -
j_call: TRBJ1-3
clone_size: many
v_call: TRBV6-2/TRBV6-3
cdr3_aa: CASSYSMAGDTIYF
cdr3_nt: TGTGCCAGCAGTTACTCGATGGCGGGGGACACCATATATTTT

d_call: -
j_call: TRBJ1-3
clone_size: -
v_call: TRBV28
cdr3_aa: CASRPPTTTAGNTIYF
cdr3_nt: TGTGCCAGCAGACCCCCGACAACCACCGCTGGAAACACCATATATTTT

d_call: -
j_call: TRBJ1-5
clone_size: many
v_call: TRBV19
cdr3_aa: CASTPRGGRPQHF
cdr3_nt: TGTGCCAGTACCCCACGGGGGGGACGGCCCCAGCATTTT

d_call: -
j_call: TRBJ2-5
clone_size: few
v_call: TRBV15
cdr3_aa: CATSASVQETQYF
cdr3_nt: TGTGCCACCAGCGCTTCGGTCCAAGAGACCCAGTACTTC

d_call: -
j_call: TRBJ2-7
clone_size: many
v_call: TRBV11-1
cdr3_aa: CASSAALSPYEQYF
cdr3_nt: TGTGCCAGCAGCGCGGCACTATCTCCCTACGAGCAGTACTTC

d_call: TRBD1
j_call: TRBJ2-7
clone_size: once
v_call: TRBV24-1
cdr3_aa: CASRSIRTGRAYEQYF
cdr3_nt: TGTGCCAGCAGATCGATCCGGACAGGGCGTGCCTACGAGCAGTACTTC

d_call: -
j_call: TRBJ1-1
clone_size: few
v_call: TRBV2
cdr3_aa: CASGGEWVNTEAFF
cdr3_nt: TGTGCCAGCGGCGGGGAGTGGGTGAACACTGAAGCTTTCTTT

d_call: -
j_call: TRBJ1-1
clone_size: many
v_call: TRBV28
cdr3_aa: CANSRGGRFGEAFF
cdr3_nt: TGTGCCAACAGTCGGGGGGGAAGGTTTGGTGAAGCTTTCTTT

d_call: -
j_call: TRBJ1-1
clone_size: many
v_call: TRBV5-1
cdr3_aa: CASSFGFRENTEAFF
cdr3_nt: TGCGCCAGCAGCTTTGGGTTTCGGGAGAACACTGAAGCTTTCTTT

d_call: -
j_call: TRBJ1-1
clone_size: -
v_call: TRBV12-3/TRBV12-4
cdr3_aa: CASSLTINTEAFF
cdr3_nt: TGTGCCAGCAGTTTAACTATTAACACTGAAGCTTTCTTT

d_call: -
j_call: TRBJ2-5
clone_size: many
v_call: TRBV2
cdr3_aa: CASIKAGAQETQYF
cdr3_nt: TGTGCCAGCATCAAAGCAGGGGCGCAAGAGACCCAGTACTTC

d_call: -
j_call: TRBJ1-2
clone_size: many
v_call: TRBV20-1
cdr3_aa: CSARTRGANYGYTF
cdr3_nt: TGCAGTGCTCGGACGAGGGGGGCGAACTATGGCTACACCTTC

d_call: -
j_call: TRBJ1-1
clone_size: many
v_call: TRBV19
cdr3_aa: CASSIGRLNTEAFF
cdr3_nt: TGTGCCAGTAGTATCGGTCGGCTGAACACTGAAGCTTTCTTT

d_call: -
j_call: TRBJ2-7
clone_size: many
v_call: TRBV20-1
cdr3_aa: CSASWGGDNEQYF
cdr3_nt: TGCAGTGCTAGTTGGGGGGGGGACAACGAGCAGTACTTC

d_call: -
j_call: TRBJ1-5
clone_size: few
v_call: TRBV13
cdr3_aa: CASSMGVQPQHF
cdr3_nt: TGTGCCAGCAGTATGGGCGTCCAGCCCCAGCATTTT

d_call: -
j_call: TRBJ2-7
clone_size: -
v_call: TRBV28
cdr3_aa: CASSYGTPPYEQYF
cdr3_nt: TGTGCCAGCAGTTACGGGACCCCACCCTACGAGCAGTACTTC

d_call: TRBD2
j_call: TRBJ2-4
clone_size: -
v_call: TRBV27
cdr3_aa: CASSVGTKNIKYF
cdr3_nt: TGTGCCAGCAGCGTAGGGACTAAAAACATTAAGTACTTC

d_call: TRBD1
j_call: TRBJ1-2
clone_size: few
v_call: TRBV6-6
cdr3_aa: CASSYDDRAYGYTF
cdr3_nt: TGTGCCAGCAGTTACGATGACAGGGCCTATGGCTACACCTTC

d_call: TRBD1
j_call: TRBJ1-5
clone_size: many
v_call: TRBV12-3/TRBV12-4
cdr3_aa: CASKGTGGYSNQPQHF
cdr3_nt: TGTGCCAGCAAAGGGACAGGGGGTTATAGCAATCAGCCCCAGCATTTT

d_call: -
j_call: TRBJ2-6
clone_size: many
v_call: TRBV28
cdr3_aa: CASGPRTRGANVLTF
cdr3_nt: TGTGCCAGCGGGCCCCGGACGCGTGGGGCCAACGTCCTGACTTTC

d_call: -
j_call: TRBJ2-2
clone_size: many
v_call: TRBV6-5
cdr3_aa: CASSFAVTGELFF
cdr3_nt: TGTGCCAGCAGTTTCGCCGTGACCGGGGAGCTGTTTTTT

d_call: TRBD2
j_call: TRBJ2-2
clone_size: few
v_call: TRBV2
cdr3_aa: CASRKTDGGAGELFF
cdr3_nt: TGTGCCAGCAGAAAGACGGACGGGGGGGCCGGGGAGCTGTTTTTT

d_call: TRBD1
j_call: TRBJ2-5
clone_size: -
v_call: TRBV11-2
cdr3_aa: CASSGQGEKETQYF
cdr3_nt: TGTGCCAGCAGCGGACAGGGCGAAAAAGAGACCCAGTACTTC

d_call: -
j_call: TRBJ1-1
clone_size: few
v_call: TRBV4-1
cdr3_aa: CASSQDLAAEAFF
cdr3_nt: TGCGCCAGCAGCCAAGATCTGGCAGCTGAAGCTTTCTTT

d_call: -
j_call: TRBJ1-2
clone_size: -
v_call: TRBV15
cdr3_aa: CATSRDPKYGYTF
cdr3_nt: TGTGCCACCAGCAGAGATCCAAAATACGGCTACACCTTC

d_call: TRBD1
j_call: TRBJ1-2
clone_size: few
v_call: TRBV9
cdr3_aa: CASRLWDSPSGYTF
cdr3_nt: TGTGCCAGCAGGCTCTGGGACAGCCCCTCTGGCTACACCTTC

d_call: -
j_call: TRBJ1-2
clone_size: many
v_call: TRBV2
cdr3_aa: CASSEGAGLGYTF
cdr3_nt: TGTGCCAGCAGTGAAGGCGCGGGGTTAGGCTACACCTTC

d_call: TRBD1
j_call: TRBJ1-5
clone_size: -
v_call: TRBV7-8
cdr3_aa: CASSLVGQGFQPQHF
cdr3_nt: TGTGCCAGCAGCTTAGTGGGACAGGGCTTTCAGCCCCAGCATTTT

d_call: -
j_call: TRBJ1-1
clone_size: many
v_call: TRBV29-1
cdr3_aa: CSWGGLNTEAFF
cdr3_nt: TGCAGCTGGGGGGGCTTGAACACTGAAGCTTTCTTT

d_call: TRBD1
j_call: TRBJ1-5
clone_size: many
v_call: TRBV28
cdr3_aa: CATSHTGQLNQPQHF
cdr3_nt: TGTGCCACTTCCCACACGGGACAGCTCAATCAGCCCCAGCATTTT

d_call: -
j_call: TRBJ1-2
clone_size: many
v_call: TRBV7-8
cdr3_aa: CASSSYRTDSSNYGYTF
cdr3_nt: TGTGCCAGCAGCTCTTATCGGACGGACAGTTCTAACTATGGCTACACCTTC

d_call: -
j_call: TRBJ1-3
clone_size: many
v_call: TRBV27
cdr3_aa: CASSYRGSSGNTIYF
cdr3_nt: TGTGCCAGCAGTTATCGGGGGAGCTCTGGAAACACCATATATTTT

d_call: TRBD1
j_call: TRBJ2-3
clone_size: -
v_call: TRBV6-1
cdr3_aa: CASRLTGGTDTQYF
cdr3_nt: TGTGCCAGCAGGTTGACAGGGGGCACAGATACGCAGTATTTT

d_call: -
j_call: TRBJ1-2
clone_size: few
v_call: TRBV4-1
cdr3_aa: CASSQDRTLRGYGYTF
cdr3_nt: TGCGCCAGCAGCCAAGACCGGACTCTCAGAGGCTATGGCTACACCTTC

d_call: -
j_call: TRBJ1-2
clone_size: many
v_call: TRBV4-1
cdr3_aa: CASSPTFGGYGYTF
cdr3_nt: TGCGCCAGCAGCCCCACTTTTGGGGGATATGGCTACACCTTC

d_call: -
j_call: TRBJ2-7
clone_size: -
v_call: TRBV27
cdr3_aa: CASSTTVGLSYEQYF
cdr3_nt: TGTGCCAGCAGTACGACAGTGGGGCTCTCCTACGAGCAGTACTTC

d_call: TRBD1
j_call: TRBJ2-7
clone_size: many
v_call: TRBV2
cdr3_aa: CASRGQLYEQYF
cdr3_nt: TGTGCCAGCAGGGGACAGTTGTACGAGCAGTACTTC

d_call: -
j_call: TRBJ1-1
clone_size: -
v_call: TRBV19
cdr3_aa: CASSASANTEAFF
cdr3_nt: TGTGCCAGTAGTGCTAGTGCGAACACTGAAGCTTTCTTT

d_call: -
j_call: TRBJ1-1
clone_size: many
v_call: TRBV12-3/TRBV12-4
cdr3_aa: CASSSQSAQEAFF
cdr3_nt: TGTGCCAGCAGTTCGCAGTCCGCGCAGGAAGCTTTCTTT

d_call: TRBD1
j_call: TRBJ2-5
clone_size: -
v_call: TRBV10-3
cdr3_aa: CAISPGTGGETQYF
cdr3_nt: TGTGCCATCAGTCCCGGGACAGGGGGAGAGACCCAGTACTTC

d_call: -
j_call: TRBJ2-7
clone_size: -
v_call: TRBV28
cdr3_aa: CASSLPDRQEYEQYF
cdr3_nt: TGTGCCAGCAGTTTACCCGACAGGCAAGAATACGAGCAGTACTTC

d_call: -
j_call: TRBJ1-1
clone_size: many
v_call: TRBV12-3/TRBV12-4
cdr3_aa: CASSPWANTEAFF
cdr3_nt: TGTGCCAGCAGCCCCTGGGCCAACACTGAAGCTTTCTTT

d_call: TRBD1
j_call: TRBJ2-7
clone_size: many
v_call: TRBV12-3/TRBV12-4
cdr3_aa: CASSPYSGQGVYEQYF
cdr3_nt: TGTGCCAGCAGTCCGTACTCCGGACAGGGGGTCTACGAGCAGTACTTC

d_call: -
j_call: TRBJ2-2
clone_size: few
v_call: TRBV9
cdr3_aa: CASSQLHRNTGELFF
cdr3_nt: TGTGCCAGCAGCCAGTTACACAGGAACACCGGGGAGCTGTTTTTT

d_call: -
j_call: TRBJ2-2
clone_size: -
v_call: TRBV20-1
cdr3_aa: CSASGIVAGELFF
cdr3_nt: TGCAGTGCTAGCGGGATAGTCGCCGGGGAGCTGTTTTTT

d_call: TRBD1
j_call: TRBJ1-1
clone_size: many
v_call: TRBV6-2/TRBV6-3
cdr3_aa: CASSYPDRGSSMNTEAFF
cdr3_nt: TGTGCCAGCAGTTACCCGGACAGGGGGAGCTCCATGAACACTGAAGCTTTCTTT

d_call: TRBD1
j_call: TRBJ1-2
clone_size: few
v_call: TRBV5-1
cdr3_aa: CASSGDTGDYGYTF
cdr3_nt: TGCGCCAGCAGCGGCGATACAGGGGACTATGGCTACACCTTC